This record concerns one TCR beta chain sequence. Its antigen remains unidentified. Template material for amplifying TCR beta CDR3 regions consisted of RNA transcripts. The TCR CDR3 was amplified in a first-round RT-PCR using the HTBI primer set. TCRdb re-called the multiplex PCR reads with MiXCR, one entry per CDR3 protein. The repertoire holds approximately 490,000 distinct CDR3 sequences, with 22% as singletons. V was clipped by 8 bases and J by 0 bases; unmatched bases: 6. The CDR3 runs 14 residues. Germline values: CDR1 MDHEN, CDR2 SYDVKM. The source of the sample is a study of T cells in Graves' hyperthyroidism and ophthalmopathy. Study information: Peripheral blood was taken when the disease was first diagnosed, before any treatment began.

Active moderate-to-severe ophthalmopathy, Clinical Activity Score at least 3, NOSPECS at least 4, under 3 months' duration. Orbital computed tomography and thyroid ultrasound, together with serum TRAb and thyroxine and clinical symptoms, were used for diagnoses. General study findings and limits: Most clonotypes expanded in the thyroid (above 0.001) were also present in blood.

This clonotype was sampled from a woman aged 70-85 years with Graves' ophthalmopathy. Sequenced input: blood. The V and J genes are TRBV28 and TRBJ2-5, with 7 bases lining up with TRBD2. The CDR3 coding sequence is TGTGCCAGCTCGACCGGGGGGTACCAAGAGACCCAGTACTTC. Its translation is CASSTGGYQETQYF. Drawing the rest from reference TRBV28 and TRBJ2-5, the complete variable domain is DVKVTQSSRYLVKRTGEKVFLECVQDMDHENMFWYRQDPGLGLRLIYFSYDVKMKEKGDIPEGYSVSREKKERFSLILESASTNQTSMYLCASSTGGYQETQYFGPGTRLLVL.